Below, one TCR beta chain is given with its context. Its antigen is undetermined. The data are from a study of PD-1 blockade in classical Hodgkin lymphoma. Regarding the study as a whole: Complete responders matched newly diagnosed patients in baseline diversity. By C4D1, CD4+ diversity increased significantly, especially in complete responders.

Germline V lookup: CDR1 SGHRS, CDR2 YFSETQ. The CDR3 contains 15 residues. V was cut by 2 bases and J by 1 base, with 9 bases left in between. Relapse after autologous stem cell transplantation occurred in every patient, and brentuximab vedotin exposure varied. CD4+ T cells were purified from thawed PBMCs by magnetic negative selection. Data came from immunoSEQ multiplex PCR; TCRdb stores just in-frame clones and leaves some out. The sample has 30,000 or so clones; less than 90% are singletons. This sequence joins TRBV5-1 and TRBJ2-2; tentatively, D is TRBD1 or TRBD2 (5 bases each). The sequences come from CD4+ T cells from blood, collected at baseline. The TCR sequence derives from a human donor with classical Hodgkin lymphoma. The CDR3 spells CASSFVRGNTGELFF. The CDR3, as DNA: TGCGCCAGCAGCTTCGTGAGGGGGAACACCGGGGAGCTGTTTTTT.